The clone carrying this TCR beta chain has more than one count but fewer than ten. The antigen remains unidentified. A patient was excluded if there was uncontrolled infection, other autoimmune disease, pregnancy or lactation. PBMCs were collected from an approximately 9 ml volume of fresh peripheral blood. This sample is drawn from a study of T cells in Graves' hyperthyroidism and ophthalmopathy. There are 14 residues in the CDR3. Germline values: CDR1 LGHNA, CDR2 YNFKEQ. With 5 bases clipped from V and 7 bases from J, the junction kept 9 bases outside the gene matches. Study-wide results and limits: A model of 13 V-J features distinguished ophthalmopathy from stable hyperthyroidism. Onset of ophthalmopathy came a median approximately 6.5 months after the model predicted it.

TCR beta CDR3 regions were amplified from RNA. Primed by the HTBI set, a first-round RT-PCR was run on the TCR CDR3. TCRdb passed the multiplex PCR reads through MiXCR, listing each CDR3 protein once. The sample holds 600,000 to 650,000 distinct CDR3 sequences, around 21% seen once. The sequence came from a man in his thirties or forties with Graves' ophthalmopathy. The J gene is TRBJ2-3, the V gene TRBV4-2, with 7 bases lining up with TRBD1. Sequenced sample: blood. The DNA of the CDR3 is TGTGCCAGCAGCGATCGACAGGGCGGACATACGCAGTATTTT. It translates to CASSDRQGGHTQYF.